These 19 T cell receptor beta chains were all obtained from the same sample, sequenced in a study of T cell repertoires in cytomegalovirus infection. For these TCRs, the target antigens are not known. A single record per CDR3 protein comes from TCRdb applying MiXCR to the reads. The sample records some 920,000 distinct CDR3 sequences, 25% to 40% being singletons. The specimen was cultured CD8+ T cells from PBMCs, collected from culture after CMV antigen stimulation. The receptor set was obtained from a human donor in good health (CMV status not recorded). Some clones in this sample may be carry-over from other donors' samples.

The chain links TRBV5-6 to TRBJ2-5; no definite D call. Germline V lookup: CDR1 SGHDT, CDR2 YYEEEE. V dropped 0 bases and J dropped 2 bases, with 8 bases sitting between them. CDR3 size: 14 residues. CDR3 DNA: TGTGCCAGCAGCTTGGCCCGGAGTCAAGAGACCCAGTACTTC. Translating gives CASSLARSQETQYF.

The V gene is TRBV7-6, the J gene TRBJ2-7; no definite D call. Germline assignment: CDR1 SGHVS and CDR2 FNYEAQ. The V end was cut by 5 bases, the J end by 4 bases, with 15 bases between. The CDR3 length is 14 residues. In DNA, the CDR3 is TGTGCCAGCAGCACAAACGCAGGTTCGTACGAGCAGTACTTC. This sequence encodes CASSTNAGSYEQYF.

This clonotype was seen ten or more times. The chain's CDR3 is CASSPGIEAFF. CDR3 coding DNA: TGTGCCAGCAGCCCTGGGATTGAAGCTTTCTTT. The gene calls are TRBV7-2 and TRBJ1-1; D is ambiguous. The V and J ends lost 5 bases and 7 bases respectively, with 8 bases between them. The CDR3 spans 11 residues. The germline CDR1 and CDR2 sequences are SGHTA and FQGNSA.

This clonotype was counted at least ten times. The chain couples TRBV7-9 to TRBJ1-1; TRBD1 aligns across 9 bases. The junction had 4 bases not matched to a gene; V was cut back by 4 bases and J by 1 base. The CDR3 loop spans 15 amino acids. The germline gives CDR1 SEHNR, CDR2 FQNEAQ (reference sequence). The CDR3 spells CASSSPGQGNTEAFF. The CDR3 region has the DNA TGTGCCAGCAGCTCGCCGGGACAGGGGAACACTGAAGCTTTCTTT.

This chain connects TRBV19 to TRBJ1-6; no definite D call. Germline V gene sequence: CDR1 LNHDA, CDR2 SQIVND (reference sequence). This CDR3 spans 14 amino acids. V lost 3 bases and J 7 bases, leaving 10 bases between the germline ends. The CDR3 region has the DNA TGTGCCAGTAGTATCGGCTTGGGCAATTCACCCCTCCACTTT. It translates to CASSIGLGNSPLHF.

This clonotype was seen only a few times. The chain uses TRBV7-9 and TRBJ2-1; TRBD2 is a possible D gene (7 bases). CDR3 length: 13 residues. Per germline, CDR1 SEHNR and CDR2 FQNEAQ (reference sequence). CDR3 region: CAGGASGYNEQFF. CDR3 DNA: TGTGCTGGGGGGGCTAGCGGATACAATGAGCAGTTCTTC.

The chain links TRBV2 to TRBJ2-1; no definite D call. V dropped 7 bases and J dropped 8 bases, with 12 bases sitting between them. The CDR3 is 12 residues long. Germline V lookup: CDR1 SNHLY, CDR2 FYNNEI. CDR3 sequence: CASKGTLDEQFF. The DNA for the CDR3 is TGTGCCAGCAAGGGTACGTTGGATGAGCAGTTCTTC. Complete variable domain (other parts from reference TRBV2 and TRBJ2-1): EPEVTQTPSHQVTQMGQEVILRCVPISNHLYFYWYRQILGQKVEFLVSFYNNEISEKSEIFDDQFSVERPDGSNFTLKIRSTKLEDSAMYFCASKGTLDEQFFGPGTRLTVL.

In this sample, this clonotype turned up many times. The CDR3 bases are TGTGCCAGCAGCGTAGACGAGGGTATAAGCGAGCAGTACGTC. Translation: CASSVDEGISEQYV. The J gene is TRBJ2-7, the V gene TRBV7-6; possible D gene TRBD2, 5 bases. In germline, CDR1 is SGHVS, CDR2 FNYEAQ. Deletions cut 5 bases from V and 6 bases from J, with 17 bases between. This CDR3 has 14 residues.

V usage is TRBV24-1 and J usage is TRBJ2-6; TRBD1 agrees at 7 bases. The CDR3 is 19 residues long. With V trimmed by 3 bases and J by 0 bases, 10 bases remained unmatched. Germline assignment: CDR1 KGHDR and CDR2 SFDVKD. CDR3 nucleotide sequence: TGTGCCACCAGTGATACCTCCGGGACAGTATACTCTGGGGCCAACGTCCTGACTTTC. Its translation: CATSDTSGTVYSGANVLTF.

The genes are TRBV6-5 and TRBJ2-1; 7 bases map to TRBD2. The CDR3 has 12 amino acids. CDR1 MNHEY and CDR2 SVGAGI come from the germline V gene. J gave up 6 bases and V 8 bases, and 4 bases lay outside the gene matches. CDR3 loop: CASGTSANEQFF. Written as DNA, the CDR3 is TGTGCCAGCGGTACTAGCGCCAATGAGCAGTTCTTC.

Many counts were recorded for this clonotype. The CDR3 reads CASSRGQGRHTQYF. The CDR3 DNA reads as TGTGCCAGCAGCCGGGGACAGGGGCGCCATACGCAGTATTTT. The chain is built from TRBV7-2 and TRBJ2-3; 10 bases align to TRBD1. Germline trimming cut 5 bases from V and 7 bases from J; bases unmatched to any gene: 6. CDR1 and CDR2 (germline): SGHTA, FQGNSA. The CDR3 sequence is 14 residues long.

This clonotype was seen many times. This chain connects TRBV5-5 to TRBJ2-1, with TRBD1 matching 7 bases. V was pared by 4 bases and J by 0 bases, with 7 bases of the junction left unmatched. In germline, CDR1 is SGHKS, CDR2 YYEKEE (reference sequence). This CDR3 spans 16 amino acids. CDR3 residues: CASSLTGPYSYNEQFF. The CDR3 bases are TGTGCCAGCAGCCTGACAGGGCCCTACTCCTACAATGAGCAGTTCTTC.

This chain connects TRBV12-3 or TRBV12-4 to TRBJ1-3; D remains ambiguous. V was pared by 1 base and J by 6 bases, with 1 base between. This CDR3 has 11 residues. For the CDR3, the DNA is TGTGCCAGCAGTTTAGTAAACACCATATATTTT. Translation gives CASSLVNTIYF.

Details on this clonotype: Being one base from a much bigger clone, this may be a read error. The chain employs TRBV7-6 and TRBJ1-1; D not certain. This CDR3 region has 16 residues. Germline lookup yields CDR1 SGHVS and CDR2 FNYEAQ. CDR3 coding DNA: TGTGCCAGCAGCCAACTCATATCCCTTAAGAACACTGAATCTTTCTTT. As protein: CASSQLISLKNTESFF.

The sample holds a few counts of this clonotype. The chain is built from TRBV19 and TRBJ1-1, with D uncertain. The ends were cut back, 3 bases at V and 0 bases at J, with 20 bases in the middle. Germline assignment: CDR1 LNHDA and CDR2 SQIVND (reference sequence). The CDR3 length is 18 residues. The CDR3 protein is CASSMDLTAVFLNTEAFF. The CDR3, as DNA: TGTGCCAGTAGTATGGACCTGACTGCAGTGTTTTTGAACACTGAAGCTTTCTTT.

This clonotype was detected only a few times. At one of its ends the junction is not consistent with the germline gene, which may arise from a read error. This chain links TRBV27 with TRBJ2-3; 7 positions match TRBD2. Germline CDR1 and CDR2: MNHEY and SMNVEV (reference sequence). The CDR3 runs 14 residues. Written as DNA, the CDR3 is TGTGCCAACAGTTTGGGGGGGTTTACAGATACGCAGTATTTT. It specifies CANSLGGFTDTQYF.

This clonotype was detected only once. The chain recombines TRBV19 with TRBJ1-2; a possible D gene is TRBD1 (5 bases). This CDR3 comprises 13 residues. V shed 9 bases and J shed 5 bases, with 16 bases lying between them. Germline CDR1 LNHDA, CDR2 SQIVND (reference sequence). The CDR3 bases are TGTGCCAGCCGGGACGGCCAATCTTATGGCTACACCTTC. Its translation is CASRDGQSYGYTF.

This clonotype turned up a few times. This rearrangement joins TRBV5-5 to TRBJ1-5; maybe TRBD1 (5 bases). Germline CDR1 and CDR2: SGHKS and YYEKEE (reference sequence). This CDR3 is 17 amino acids long. Trimming cost V 0 bases and J 3 bases, with 16 bases left between them. DNA for the CDR3: TGTGCCAGCAGCTTGGGGCAGGGAGAGGGGCTCAATCAGCCCCAGCATTTT. Amino acid sequence: CASSLGQGEGLNQPQHF.

The chain recombines TRBV12-3 or TRBV12-4 with TRBJ2-7; the match to TRBD1 covers 7 bases. The CDR3 loop spans 16 amino acids. With 3 bases clipped from V and 3 bases from J, the junction kept 11 bases outside the gene matches. CDR3 nucleotides: TGTGCCAGCAGTTTGGTTTTCGGGGACAGTTTCTACGAGCAGTACTTC. It specifies CASSLVFGDSFYEQYF.